The table lists the clone carrying this T cell receptor (beta chain) with a count of one. Trimming left V 0 bases short and J 3 bases short, with 9 bases between. This CDR3 is built from 15 residues. Germline V CDR1 and CDR2: SGHVS, FQNEAQ. The data were taken from a study of blood T cell repertoires in COVID-19. About the research overall: Samples came from the United States, Italy and Spain, spanning acute and convalescent COVID-19.

In the study's own analysis: Amplification with reference gene primers provided the estimates of nucleated cell counts. Profiling relied on immunoSEQ multiplex PCR, and the TCRdb table lists in-frame clones only, not all of them. V and J calls and clone size are those listed in that table; D and trimming were worked out from the DNA. Of about 65,000 clones listed, roughly 85% are singletons. The genes are TRBV7-8 and TRBJ2-1, with D tentatively TRBD1 (5 bases). The TCR was taken from a human donor in a cohort sampled during active COVID-19. Sequencing was done on a sample of peripheral blood. CDR3 region: CASSLAGANYNEQFF. The CDR3 region has the DNA TGTGCCAGCAGCTTAGCTGGGGCCAACTACAATGAGCAGTTCTTC.